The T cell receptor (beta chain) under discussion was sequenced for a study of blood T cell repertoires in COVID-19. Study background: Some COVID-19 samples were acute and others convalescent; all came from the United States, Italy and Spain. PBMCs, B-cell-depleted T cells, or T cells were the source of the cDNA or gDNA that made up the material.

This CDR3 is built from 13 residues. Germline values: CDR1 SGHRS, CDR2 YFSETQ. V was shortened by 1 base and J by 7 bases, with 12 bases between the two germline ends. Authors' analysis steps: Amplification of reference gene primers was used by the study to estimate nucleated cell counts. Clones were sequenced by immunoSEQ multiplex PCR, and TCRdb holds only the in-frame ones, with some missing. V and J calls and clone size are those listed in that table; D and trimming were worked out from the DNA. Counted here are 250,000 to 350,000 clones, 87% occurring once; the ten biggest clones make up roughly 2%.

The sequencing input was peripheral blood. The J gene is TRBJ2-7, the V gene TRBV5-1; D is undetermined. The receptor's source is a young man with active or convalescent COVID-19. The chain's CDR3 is CASSLRRFGEQYF. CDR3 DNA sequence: TGCGCCAGCAGCTTGCGCAGGTTCGGAGAGCAGTACTTC.